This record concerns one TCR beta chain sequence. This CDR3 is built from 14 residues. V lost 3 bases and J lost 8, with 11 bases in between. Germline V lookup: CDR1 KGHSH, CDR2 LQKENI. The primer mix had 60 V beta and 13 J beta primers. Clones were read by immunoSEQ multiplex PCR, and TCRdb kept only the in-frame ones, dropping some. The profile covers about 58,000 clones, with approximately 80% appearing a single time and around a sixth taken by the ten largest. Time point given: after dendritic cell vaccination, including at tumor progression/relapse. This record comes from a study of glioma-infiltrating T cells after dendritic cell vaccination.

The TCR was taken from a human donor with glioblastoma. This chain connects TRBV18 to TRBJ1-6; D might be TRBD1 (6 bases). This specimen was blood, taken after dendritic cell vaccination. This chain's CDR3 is CASSPPNRDSPLHF. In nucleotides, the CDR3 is TGTGCCAGCTCACCCCCGAACAGGGATTCACCCCTCCACTTT. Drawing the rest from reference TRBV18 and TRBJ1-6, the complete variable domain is NAGVMQNPRHLVRRRGQEARLRCSPMKGHSHVYWYRQLPEEGLKFMVYLQKENIIDESGMPKERFSAEFPKEGPSILRIQQVVRGDSAAYFCASSPPNRDSPLHFGNGTRLTVT.